This entry lists 5 T cell receptor beta chains sequenced from one sample in a study of response to subunit inactivated influenza vaccine (dated by TCRdb to between 2017 and 2018). Receptor amplification or capture employed RT-PCR. Sequencing was performed on an Illumina HiSeq 2500. Using fastp trimming at Q25 and MiXCR clonotype assembly, TCRdb reanalyzed the public sequencing data and kept in-frame beta chains. One record per CDR3 amino acid sequence lists the most common genes and DNA. Here the sample has about 620,000 distinct CDR3 sequences; roughly 12% occur a single time. The ten largest clones represent approximately 10% of the sample. The same specimen was also included in a second study, on T cells expressing NK-cell markers. As the second study states: 5'RACE template switching, by which a universal primer site and unique molecular identifiers were added, was used to make TCR beta cDNA libraries.

Sequences were derived from PBMCs from blood, sampled on the day of vaccination. These receptors were taken from a man aged 45-60 years who received an inactivated influenza vaccine. Donor details come from another sample of the same person, matched by shared clones.

Only a few counts were recorded for this clonotype. The chain links TRBV12-3 or TRBV12-4 to TRBJ2-5; D is undetermined. CDR3 size: 11 residues. V was clipped by 5 bases and J by 3 bases, with 4 bases between them. The CDR3 spells CASSAKETQYF. In DNA form, the CDR3 reads TGTGCCAGCAGTGCCAAAGAGACCCAGTACTTC.

This clonotype occurred a few times. The V and J genes are TRBV10-3 and TRBJ2-3; 12 bases match TRBD2. The ends lost 6 bases at V and 6 bases at J; junction bases unmatched: 4. Germline CDR1 ENHRY, CDR2 SYGVKD. The CDR3 has 14 amino acids. The CDR3 DNA reads as TGTGCCATCAGCCCGGGGACTAGCGGGGATACGCAGTATTTT. Amino acid sequence: CAISPGTSGDTQYF.

In its sample, this clonotype was seen a few times. This rearrangement joins TRBV7-9 to TRBJ1-6; D is possibly TRBD1 (5 bases). The CDR3 loop spans 13 amino acids. Deletions cut 2 bases from V and 10 bases from J, with 9 bases between. Germline CDR1 SEHNR, CDR2 FQNEAQ (reference sequence). In DNA form, the CDR3 reads TGTGCCAGCAGCTTAAAGGGGAACTCACCCCTCCACTTT. Protein: CASSLKGNSPLHF.

This clonotype appeared many times. The chain has TRBV24-1 and TRBJ2-3; 9 bases are a match to TRBD1. Germline V CDR1 and CDR2: KGHDR, SFDVKD. The CDR3 is made up of 16 amino acids. Losses at the gene ends were 3 bases for V and 1 base for J; bases not matched to a gene: 4. The CDR3 protein is CATSDANRGRTDTQYF. DNA for the CDR3: TGTGCCACCAGTGATGCGAACAGGGGGCGCACAGATACGCAGTATTTT.

The chain carries TRBV28 and TRBJ2-5; TRBD1 might be the D (6 bases). The CDR3 length is 11 residues. V lost 6 bases and J 13 bases, leaving 15 bases between the germline ends. CDR1 and CDR2 (germline): MDHEN, SYDVKM. The CDR3 coding sequence is TGTGCCAGCAGCAGAAACAGGGTTGGGTACTTC. It translates to CASSRNRVGYF. Supplemented by reference TRBV28 and TRBJ2-5, the full variable domain reads DVKVTQSSRYLVKRTGEKVFLECVQDMDHENMFWYRQDPGLGLRLIYFSYDVKMKEKGDIPEGYSVSREKKERFSLILESASTNQTSMYLCASSRNRVGYFGPGTRLLVL.